This TCR beta chain was identified in a study of CD8 T cells in Susac syndrome. The V gene end was trimmed by 7 bases and the J gene end by 2 bases; junction bases not matched to a gene: 6. Germline values: CDR1 SQVTM, CDR2 ANQGSEA. The CDR3 totals 14 residues. Random hexamers primed reverse transcription of about 0.45 to 1 ug RNA. One entry per CDR3 protein, called by TCRdb with MiXCR from the immunoSEQ multiplex PCR reads. The sample carries about 130,000 distinct CDR3 sequences, about 96% recorded once. CD8+ and CD4+ T cells from blood underwent TCR beta sequencing, which was carried out in a high-throughput format.

This receptor was taken from a human donor in good health. The sequencing input was CD4+ T cells from PBMCs. The chain carries TRBV29-1 and TRBJ2-5, with 11 bases that match TRBD1. CDR3 DNA: TGCAGCGGGACAGGGGGCTATATACAAGAGACCCAGTACTTC. Its translation: CSGTGGYIQETQYF.